Listed here are 4 T cell receptor beta chains from one sample, sequenced in a study of T cell responses to AZD1222 COVID-19 vaccine. Using immunoSEQ multiplex PCR, the repertoire was profiled, and TCRdb retains in-frame clones only, with some absent. The repertoire holds roughly 100,000 clones, with about nine tenths as singletons. The specimen comprised peripheral blood, sampled on day 0 of AZD1222 vaccination. The receptors come from an adult in good health.

This chain joins TRBV19 and TRBJ1-3; 8 nucleotides match TRBD1. Germline CDR1 LNHDA, CDR2 SQIVND (reference sequence). V dropped 9 bases and J dropped 0; count of bases not matched to a gene: 7. The CDR3 is 15 amino acids. The CDR3 sequence is CASGRTGSSGNTIYF. CDR3 nucleotide sequence: TGTGCCAGCGGTAGGACAGGGAGCTCTGGAAACACCATATATTTT.

The chain has TRBV27 and TRBJ1-4; no reliable D call. The CDR3 extends over 15 amino acids. V lost 6 bases, J lost 8 bases, and 19 bases lay in between. Germline loops: CDR1 MNHEY, CDR2 SMNVEV (reference sequence). CDR3 in DNA: TGTGCCAGCAGAAAATCGTACGCGGGAGGGGAAAAACTGTTTTTT. Translation: CASRKSYAGGEKLFF.

DNA of the CDR3: TGTGCCTCCAAACAGGGTTCGTTTGCCTACGAGCAGTACTTC. Translation gives CASKQGSFAYEQYF. The chain carries TRBV2 and TRBJ2-7; a possible D gene is TRBD1 (6 bases). The CDR3 runs 14 residues. V was pared by 11 bases and J by 2 bases, with 19 bases between. Germline V gene sequence: CDR1 SNHLY, CDR2 FYNNEI.

The chain employs TRBV11-2 and TRBJ2-2; the D gene is possibly TRBD2 (5 bases). This CDR3 is built from 16 residues. CDR1 and CDR2 from the germline V gene are SGHAT and FQNNGV. V was shortened by 2 bases and J by 0 bases, with 10 bases between the two germline ends. CDR3 bases: TGTGCCAGCAGCTTATTGAGCGGAACGAACACCGGGGAGCTGTTTTTT. Protein: CASSLLSGTNTGELFF.